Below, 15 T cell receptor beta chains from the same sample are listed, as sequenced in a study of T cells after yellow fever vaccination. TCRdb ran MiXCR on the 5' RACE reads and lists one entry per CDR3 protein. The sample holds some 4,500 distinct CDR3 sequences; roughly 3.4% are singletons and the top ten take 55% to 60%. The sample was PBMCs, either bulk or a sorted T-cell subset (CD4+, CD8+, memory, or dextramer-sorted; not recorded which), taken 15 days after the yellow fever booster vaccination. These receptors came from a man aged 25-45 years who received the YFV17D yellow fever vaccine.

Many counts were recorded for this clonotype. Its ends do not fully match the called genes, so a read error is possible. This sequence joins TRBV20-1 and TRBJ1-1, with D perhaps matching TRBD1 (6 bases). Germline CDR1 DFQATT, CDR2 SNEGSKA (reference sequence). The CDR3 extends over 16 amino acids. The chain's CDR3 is CCARDREDSLNTEAFF. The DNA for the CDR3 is TGCTGTGCTAGAGATAGGGAGGACAGCTTGAACACTGAAGCTTTCTTT.

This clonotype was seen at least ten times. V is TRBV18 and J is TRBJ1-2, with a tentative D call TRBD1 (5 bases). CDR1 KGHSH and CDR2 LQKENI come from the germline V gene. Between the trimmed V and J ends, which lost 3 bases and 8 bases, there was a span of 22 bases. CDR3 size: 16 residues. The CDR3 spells CASSPLRGGDVRGYTF. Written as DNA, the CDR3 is TGTGCCAGCTCACCCCTTCGAGGAGGGGACGTACGAGGCTACACCTTC. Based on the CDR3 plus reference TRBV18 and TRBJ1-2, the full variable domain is NAGVMQNPRHLVRRRGQEARLRCSPMKGHSHVYWYRQLPEEGLKFMVYLQKENIIDESGMPKERFSAEFPKEGPSILRIQQVVRGDSAAYFCASSPLRGGDVRGYTFGSGTRLTVV.

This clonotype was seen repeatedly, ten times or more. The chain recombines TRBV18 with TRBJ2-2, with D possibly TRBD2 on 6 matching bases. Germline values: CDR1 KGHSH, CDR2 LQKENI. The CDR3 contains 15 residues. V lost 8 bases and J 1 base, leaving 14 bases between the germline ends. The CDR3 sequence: CASIPTGRNTGELFF. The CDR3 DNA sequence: TGTGCCAGCATACCCACCGGGAGGAACACCGGGGAGCTGTTTTTT.

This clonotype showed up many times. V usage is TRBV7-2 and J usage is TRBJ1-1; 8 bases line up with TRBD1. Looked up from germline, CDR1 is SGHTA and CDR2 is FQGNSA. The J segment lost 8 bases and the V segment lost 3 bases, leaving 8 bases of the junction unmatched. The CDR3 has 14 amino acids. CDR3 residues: CASSFPTGGAEAFF. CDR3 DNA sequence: TGTGCCAGCAGCTTCCCCACAGGGGGGGCGGAAGCTTTCTTT.

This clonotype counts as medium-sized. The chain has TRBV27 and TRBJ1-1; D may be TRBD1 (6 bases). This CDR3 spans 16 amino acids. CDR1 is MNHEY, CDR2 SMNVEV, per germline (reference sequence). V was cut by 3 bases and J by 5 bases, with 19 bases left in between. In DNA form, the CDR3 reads TGTGCCAGCAGTTTTTTTAGGACAGCCAGTACAACTGAAGCTTTCTTT. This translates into CASSFFRTASTTEAFF.

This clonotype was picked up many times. The chain's CDR3 is CSVEKTGANEKLFF. In DNA, the CDR3 is TGCAGCGTTGAAAAAACAGGGGCTAATGAAAAACTGTTTTTT. The chain carries TRBV29-1 and TRBJ1-4; 7 bases map to TRBD1. The CDR3 loop spans 14 amino acids. CDR1 and CDR2 from the germline V gene are SQVTM and ANQGSEA. Trimming removed 2 bases from V and 3 bases from J; junction bases left unmatched: 3.

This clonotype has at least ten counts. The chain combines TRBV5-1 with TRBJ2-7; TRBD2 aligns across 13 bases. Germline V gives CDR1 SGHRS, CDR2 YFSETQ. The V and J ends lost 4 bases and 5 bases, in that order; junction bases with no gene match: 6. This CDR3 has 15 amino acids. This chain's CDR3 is CASSQTSGRSHEQYF. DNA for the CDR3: TGCGCCAGCAGCCAGACTAGCGGGAGGTCCCACGAGCAGTACTTC.

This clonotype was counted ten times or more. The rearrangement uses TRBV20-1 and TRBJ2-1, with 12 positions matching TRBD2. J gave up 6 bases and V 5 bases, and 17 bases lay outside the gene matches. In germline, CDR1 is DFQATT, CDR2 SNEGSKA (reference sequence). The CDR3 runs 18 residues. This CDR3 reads CSAQNRRTSGISGNEQFF. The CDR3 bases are TGCAGTGCTCAAAACCGGAGGACTAGCGGGATTTCAGGCAATGAGCAGTTCTTC.

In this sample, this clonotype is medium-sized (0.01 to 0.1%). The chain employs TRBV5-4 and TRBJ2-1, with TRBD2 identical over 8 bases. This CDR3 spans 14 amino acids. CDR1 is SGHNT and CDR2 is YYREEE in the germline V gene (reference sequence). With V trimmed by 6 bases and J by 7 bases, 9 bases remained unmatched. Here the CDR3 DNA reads TGTGCCAGCACCGGTAGCGGGGCACGAAATGAGCAGTTCTTC. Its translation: CASTGSGARNEQFF. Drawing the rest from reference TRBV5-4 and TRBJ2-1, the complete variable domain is ETGVTQSPTHLIKTRGQQVTLRCSSQSGHNTVSWYQQALGQGPQFIFQYYREEENGRGNFPPRFSGLQFPNYSSELNVNALELDDSALYLCASTGSGARNEQFFGPGTRLTVL.

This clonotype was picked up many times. The CDR3 reads CASSVSGSRYNEQFF. DNA for the CDR3: TGTGCCAGCAGCGTGAGCGGGAGTCGCTACAATGAGCAGTTCTTC. This chain joins TRBV9 and TRBJ2-1; 8 bases agree with TRBD2. This CDR3 spans 15 amino acids. Per germline, CDR1 SGDLS and CDR2 YYNGEE. The junction had 4 bases not matched to a gene; V was cut back by 2 bases and J by 3 bases.

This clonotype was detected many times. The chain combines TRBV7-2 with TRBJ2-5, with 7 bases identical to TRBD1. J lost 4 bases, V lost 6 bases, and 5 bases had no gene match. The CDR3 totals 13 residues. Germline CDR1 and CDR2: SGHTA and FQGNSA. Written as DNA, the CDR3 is TGTGCCAGCAGGATGACAGGGTCAGAGACCCAGTACTTC. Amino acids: CASRMTGSETQYF. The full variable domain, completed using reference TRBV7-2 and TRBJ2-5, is GAGVSQSPSNKVTEKGKDVELRCDPISGHTALYWYRQSLGQGLEFLIYFQGNSAPDKSGLPSDRFSAERTGGSVSTLTIQRTQQEDSAVYLCASRMTGSETQYFGPGTRLLVL.

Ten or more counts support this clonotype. CDR3 coding DNA: TGCGCCAGCAGCCAAGGCGTAGCGGAGCAGTTCTTC. This gives the protein CASSQGVAEQFF. This chain joins TRBV4-3 and TRBJ2-1; the D gene is possibly TRBD2 (5 bases). The CDR3 is made up of 12 amino acids. V was pared by 1 base and J by 10 bases, with 8 bases between. CDR1 is LGHNA, CDR2 YSLEER, per germline.

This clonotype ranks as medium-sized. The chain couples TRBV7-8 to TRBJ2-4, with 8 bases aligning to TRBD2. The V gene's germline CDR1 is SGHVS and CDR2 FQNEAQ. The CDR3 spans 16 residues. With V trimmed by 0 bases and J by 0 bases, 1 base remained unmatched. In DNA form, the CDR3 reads TGTGCCAGCAGCTTAGCCCTAGCGGGAGCCAAAAACATTCAGTACTTC. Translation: CASSLALAGAKNIQYF.

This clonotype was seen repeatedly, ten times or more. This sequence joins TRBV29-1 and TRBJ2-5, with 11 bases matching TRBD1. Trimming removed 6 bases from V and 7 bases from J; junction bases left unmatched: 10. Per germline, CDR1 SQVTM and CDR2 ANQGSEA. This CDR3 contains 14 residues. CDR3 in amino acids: CSVKIGTGGRTQYF. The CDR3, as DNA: TGCAGCGTCAAAATAGGGACAGGGGGTAGGACCCAGTACTTC.

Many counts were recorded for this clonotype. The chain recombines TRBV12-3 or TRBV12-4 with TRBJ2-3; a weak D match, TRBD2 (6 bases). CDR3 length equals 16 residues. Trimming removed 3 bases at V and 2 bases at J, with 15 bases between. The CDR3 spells CASSFSFSGNTDTQYF. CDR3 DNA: TGTGCCAGCAGTTTCTCCTTTAGCGGAAACACAGATACGCAGTATTTT.